This T cell receptor (beta chain) was recovered during a study of cytomegalovirus exposure and HLA in healthy donors. The CDR3 spans 15 residues. The germline V and J ends were trimmed by 1 base and 8 bases, with 17 bases remaining between them. Germline loops: CDR1 SGHVS, CDR2 FQNEAQ. The PCR made use of 60 Vbeta and 13 Jbeta primers. Clones were read by immunoSEQ multiplex PCR, and TCRdb kept only the in-frame ones, dropping some. The table lists approximately 150,000 clones, roughly 79% of them singletons. The chain recombines TRBV7-8 with TRBJ1-2; D possibly corresponds to TRBD1 (5 bases). The sequence came from a young woman in good health and CMV-seropositive. Sequencing input: PBMCs. The CDR3 DNA is TGTGCCAGCAGCTTAGATGGCTGGGGCGCTGGGGGCTACACCTTC. Translated, it gives CASSLDGWGAGGYTF.